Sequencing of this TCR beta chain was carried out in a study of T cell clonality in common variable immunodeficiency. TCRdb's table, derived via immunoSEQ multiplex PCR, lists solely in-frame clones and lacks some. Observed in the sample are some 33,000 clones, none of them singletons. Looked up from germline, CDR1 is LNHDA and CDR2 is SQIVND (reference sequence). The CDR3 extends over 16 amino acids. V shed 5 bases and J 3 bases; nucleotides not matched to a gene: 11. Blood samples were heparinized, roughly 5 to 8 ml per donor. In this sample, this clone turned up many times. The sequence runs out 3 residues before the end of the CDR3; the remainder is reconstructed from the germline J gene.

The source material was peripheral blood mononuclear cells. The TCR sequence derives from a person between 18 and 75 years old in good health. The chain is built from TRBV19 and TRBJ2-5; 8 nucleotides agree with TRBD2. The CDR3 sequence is CASSASSAGDEETQYF. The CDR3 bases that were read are TGTGCCAGTAGTGCCTCCTCAGCGGGGGATGAAGAGACC.